This T cell receptor beta chain stems from a study of shared clonotypes between healthy human individuals. Concerning this clone: Its cognate antigen is unknown.

CDR3 size: 16 residues. J was trimmed by 4 bases and V by 4 bases; bases with no gene match: 7. CDR1 is SGHTA, CDR2 FQGTGA, per germline. The assay was immunoSEQ multiplex PCR, and TCRdb's table has in-frame clones only and misses some. The sample consists of 950,000 to 1,100,000 clones, approximately 80% of them appearing once. General study results and limits: Despite large depth, sorted-subset datasets appeared incompletely sequenced.

The sample was memory CD4+ T cells from PBMCs. Sample subset: CD45RA-negative fraction. This sequence joins TRBV7-3 and TRBJ2-5, with 12 bases matching TRBD2. This TCR was sampled from a man younger than 35 in good health. Some clones in this sample may be carry-over from other donors' samples. The CDR3 reads CASSSTGLAGRETQYF. The CDR3 DNA is TGTGCCAGCAGCTCGACGGGACTAGCGGGTCGAGAGACCCAGTACTTC.